These 8 T cell receptor beta chains were all obtained from the same sample, sequenced in a study of synovial regulatory T cells in juvenile arthritis (dated by TCRdb to the mid-2010s). The library was obtained by the immunoSEQ multiplex PCR assay. In TCRdb, the immuneACCESS table is reduced to in-frame sequences with V and J assigned. These tables do not hold every clone; where another copy was compared, an unresolved V gene accounts for under half, and the others remain unexplained. The record for this sample contains 5,000 to 8,000 clones. Together, the top ten hold 0.6% to 0.75% of the sample. Sequencing was performed on Treg cells from blood. What this sample's cell subset or site label stands for: remaining (HLA-DR-negative) circulating blood Treg cells. These receptors were taken from a donor between 2 and 29 years old with juvenile idiopathic arthritis.

The chain carries TRBV6-6 and TRBJ2-7; TCRdb's D gene call, TRBD2, goes unchecked for lack of DNA. Per germline, CDR1 MNHNY and CDR2 SVGAGI (reference sequence). The CDR3 has 15 residues. DNA is not recorded here. CDR3 in amino acids: CASSYRSGTFYEQYF.

This clone registers medium-sized (0.01 to 0.1%) by frequency. V usage is TRBV11-2 and J usage is TRBJ2-3; TCRdb designates TRBD2, a call that cannot be tested without DNA. The length of the CDR3 is 15 residues. No nucleotide data were recorded. Germline V gene lookup returns CDR1 SGHAT and CDR2 FQNNGV. The CDR3 region is CASTSTGSSTDTQYF.

The gene calls are TRBV7-2 and TRBJ1-2; without DNA, the TCRdb call of TRBD1 cannot be checked. Germline V CDR1 and CDR2: SGHTA, FQGNSA. The CDR3 totals 12 residues. DNA was not recorded. CDR3 sequence: CASSLEAGGYTF.

This chain's CDR3 is CASSQVSVEQFF. The J gene is TRBJ2-1, the V gene TRBV4-2; TCRdb calls TRBD2, which cannot be checked without DNA. The CDR3 has 12 residues. No coding sequence is recorded. Germline-derived CDR1 and CDR2 are LGHNA and YNFKEQ.

This rearrangement joins TRBV6-1 to TRBJ2-3; with no DNA, the TCRdb D assignment of TRBD2 cannot be verified. This CDR3 has 12 amino acids. No DNA appears here. CDR1 is MNHNS and CDR2 is SASEGT in the germline V gene. CDR3 protein: CASSAGLDTQYF.

V is TRBV5-1 and J is TRBJ2-2; the D call of TRBD1 rests on TCRdb alone, since no DNA is present to check it. Per germline, CDR1 SGHRS and CDR2 YFSETQ. The CDR3 extends over 16 amino acids. The DNA is not on file. The CDR3 protein is CASSFISTGLTGELFF.

The chain joins TRBV5-1 to TRBJ1-3; TCRdb lists TRBD1, though no DNA is available to test this call. Germline CDR1 reads SGHRS; CDR2 reads YFSETQ. There are 17 residues in the CDR3. No coding sequence is recorded. CDR3 in amino acids: CASSLGQGLYGGNTIYF.

This clone ranks as medium-sized in terms of frequency. This sequence joins TRBV28 and TRBJ2-7. Germline V gene data show CDR1 as MDHEN and CDR2 as SYDVKM. The CDR3 totals 10 residues. Only the protein is available. The CDR3 sequence: CASSLHEQYF.